Listed below are T cell receptor beta chains from one sample, sequenced in a study of blood T cell repertoires in COVID-19. Assay: immunoSEQ multiplex PCR; the TCRdb copy retains only in-frame clones and omits some. The sample contains hundreds of thousands of clones, over 65% of which appear only once. The sample taken for sequencing was peripheral blood. These receptors were obtained from a woman aged 80 or over with acute or convalescent COVID-19. Each CDR3 is given with its conserved first and last residue. The D gene is left open where the match is weak. Size tells how often a clone was seen (once, few, many) or the class of an expanded clone, and some rows leave it out.

J gene | clone size | D gene | V gene | CDR3 protein | CDR3 DNA
TRBJ2-1 | NA | NA | TRBV7-9 | CASRHGWAGAYNEQFF | TGTGCCAGCAGACACGGTTGGGCAGGGGCCTACAATGAGCAGTTCTTC
TRBJ1-2 | NA | TRBD1 | TRBV7-9 | CASSAGQGGKYGYTF | TGTGCCAGCAGCGCGGGACAGGGGGGAAAGTATGGCTACACCTTC
TRBJ1-4 | NA | NA | TRBV5-1 | CASSALGVRGTNEKLFF | TGCGCCAGCAGCGCGTTAGGGGTTCGAGGCACTAATGAAAAACTGTTTTTT
TRBJ1-5 | few | TRBD1 | TRBV19 | CASSTRGGGVNQPQHF | TGTGCCAGTAGTACCCGAGGAGGGGGCGTTAATCAGCCCCAGCATTTT
TRBJ2-7 | NA | TRBD1 | TRBV6-5 | CASSYSTGTGRHEQYF | TGTGCCAGCAGTTACTCCACCGGGACAGGGAGACACGAGCAGTACTTC
TRBJ2-3 | NA | TRBD1 | TRBV5-5 | CASSLGDRASTDTQYF | TGTGCCAGCAGCTTGGGAGACAGGGCCTCCACAGATACGCAGTATTTT
TRBJ2-7 | NA | NA | TRBV6-5 | CASPRELDGEQYF | TGTGCCAGCCCTCGAGAACTCGATGGCGAGCAGTACTTC
TRBJ1-6 | NA | TRBD1 | TRBV7-8 | CASGAGGPNSPLHF | TGTGCCAGCGGGGCAGGGGGTCCTAATTCACCCCTCCACTTT
TRBJ2-1 | NA | TRBD2 | TRBV5-1 | CASSPPKGGGAIEQFF | TGCGCCAGCAGCCCCCCGAAGGGCGGGGGGGCAATTGAGCAGTTCTTC
TRBJ2-1 | NA | NA | TRBV9 | CASSVVGDYNEQFF | TGTGCCAGCAGCGTAGTTGGAGATTACAATGAGCAGTTCTTC
TRBJ2-5 | NA | NA | TRBV29-1 | CSVGQRTETQYF | TGCAGCGTTGGTCAACGAACTGAGACCCAGTACTTC
TRBJ2-3 | NA | TRBD2 | TRBV7-7 | CASSLAERGADTQYF | TGTGCCAGCAGCTTAGCGGAGCGGGGGGCCGATACGCAGTATTTT
TRBJ1-2 | few | NA | TRBV5-1 | CASSSNTGSYGYTF | TGCGCCAGCAGCTCTAATACAGGAAGCTATGGCTACACCTTC
TRBJ1-5 | NA | TRBD1 | TRBV5-4 | CASSVDRGFNQPQHF | TGTGCCAGCAGCGTTGACAGGGGGTTCAATCAGCCCCAGCATTTT
TRBJ1-4 | NA | TRBD1 | TRBV7-8 | CASRDRVDEKLFF | TGTGCCAGCAGGGACAGGGTGGATGAAAAACTGTTTTTT
TRBJ1-5 | NA | TRBD1 | TRBV6-2/TRBV6-3 | CASSSRQGVSNQPQHF | TGTGCCAGCAGTTCGAGGCAGGGGGTAAGCAATCAGCCCCAGCATTTT
TRBJ1-2 | NA | TRBD1 | TRBV4-1 | CASSRTGTGVVDGYTF | TGCGCCAGCAGCCGGACAGGGACAGGGGTGGTAGATGGCTACACCTTC
TRBJ1-3 | few | NA | TRBV18 | CASSPDISGNTIYF | TGTGCCAGCTCACCCGACATCTCTGGAAACACCATATATTTT
TRBJ2-3 | few | TRBD2 | TRBV4-2 | CASSRGGLAGGQLRDTQYF | TGTGCCAGCAGCAGGGGTGGACTAGCGGGGGGGCAATTAAGGGATACGCAGTATTTT
TRBJ1-1 | few | TRBD1 | TRBV7-2 | CASSLVAGQVNTEAFF | TGTGCCAGCAGCTTAGTGGCGGGACAGGTGAACACTGAAGCTTTCTTT
TRBJ2-3 | NA | NA | TRBV2 | CASSAQGYTQYF | TGTGCCAGCAGCGCCCAGGGGTACACGCAGTATTTT
TRBJ1-2 | NA | NA | TRBV5-4 | CASSLAVLGAYGYTF | TGTGCCAGCAGCTTGGCGGTGTTAGGGGCCTATGGCTACACCTTC
TRBJ2-7 | NA | NA | TRBV6-2/TRBV6-3 | CASTPDGLPYEQYF | TGTGCCAGCACCCCAGACGGACTTCCCTACGAGCAGTACTTC
TRBJ2-1 | NA | TRBD1 | TRBV29-1 | CSVESPVGQGASNEQFF | TGCAGCGTTGAAAGCCCTGTGGGACAGGGGGCTTCTAATGAGCAGTTCTTC